This T cell receptor (beta chain) was profiled in a study of cytomegalovirus exposure and HLA in healthy donors. At the level of the study: The use of the same platform for the approximately 110 validation repertoires and the 600 to 800 first-cohort repertoires was reported by a later analysis.

Only in-frame clones appear in the TCRdb table, and some are missing; sequencing was by immunoSEQ multiplex PCR. The sample lists about 250,000 clones; roughly 87% were seen once. General study findings and limits: Reports showed the classifier diagnosing cytomegalovirus status with high specificity and sensitivity. Most TCRs appeared rarely, but some public TCRs recurred in many donors.

As to this clone: Its antigen remains unknown.

Trimming cost V 0 bases and J 7 bases, with 12 bases left between them. CDR3 size: 14 residues. Germline-derived CDR1 and CDR2 are LGHNA and YSLEER. The chain employs TRBV4-3 and TRBJ1-2; D might be TRBD1 (5 bases). The receptor comes from a man aged 18 to 35 in good health and CMV-seropositive. The source material was PBMCs. CDR3 nucleotides: TGCGCCAGCAGCCAAGATCCCCCAGGGCTTGGCTACACCTTC. Its translation is CASSQDPPGLGYTF.